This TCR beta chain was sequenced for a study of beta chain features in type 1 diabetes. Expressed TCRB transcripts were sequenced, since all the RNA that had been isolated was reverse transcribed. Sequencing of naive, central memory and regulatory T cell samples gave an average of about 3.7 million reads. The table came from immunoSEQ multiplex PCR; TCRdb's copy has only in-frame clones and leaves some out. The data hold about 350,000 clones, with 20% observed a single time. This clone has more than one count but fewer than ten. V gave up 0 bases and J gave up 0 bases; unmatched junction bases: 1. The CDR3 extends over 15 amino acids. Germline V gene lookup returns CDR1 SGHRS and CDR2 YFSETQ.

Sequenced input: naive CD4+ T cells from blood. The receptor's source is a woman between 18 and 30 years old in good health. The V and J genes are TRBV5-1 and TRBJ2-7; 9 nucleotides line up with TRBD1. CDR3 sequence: CASSLATGGSYEQYF. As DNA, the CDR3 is TGCGCCAGCAGCTTGGCGACAGGGGGCTCCTACGAGCAGTACTTC.